These T cell receptor beta chains were read from a single sample in a study of T cells after yellow fever vaccination. One entry per CDR3 protein results from TCRdb running MiXCR on the 5' RACE reads. Of approximately 510,000 distinct CDR3 sequences listed, just over 20% are singletons. The sequenced sample was PBMCs, obtained less than 25 days after the first yellow fever vaccination. Receptors originate from a man aged 18 to 29 who received the YFV17D yellow fever vaccine. Each CDR3 is given with its conserved first and last residue. Each record gives: J gene, D gene, clone size, V gene, CDR3 DNA, CDR3 protein. D genes are given only for firm matches. Clone size is not always given. Where it is, it says once, few, many or a class for expanded clones.

j_gene: TRBJ1-3; d_gene: -; abundance: -; v_gene: TRBV7-2; CDR3nt: TGTGCCAGCGGGATCGAGACGGGCTCTGGAAACACCATATATTTT; CDR3aa: CASGIETGSGNTIYF
j_gene: TRBJ2-2; d_gene: -; abundance: many; v_gene: TRBV27; CDR3nt: TGTGCCAGCAGTTTACCCGCTACCGGGGAGCTGTTTTTT; CDR3aa: CASSLPATGELFF
j_gene: TRBJ2-1; d_gene: -; abundance: few; v_gene: TRBV4-3; CDR3nt: TGCGCCAGCAGCCAAGATACGTATTTAAGCTCCTACAATGAGCAGTTCTTC; CDR3aa: CASSQDTYLSSYNEQFF
j_gene: TRBJ1-1; d_gene: -; abundance: -; v_gene: TRBV7-9; CDR3nt: TGTGCCAGCAGCGCCTACTACATGACTGAAGCTTTCTTT; CDR3aa: CASSAYYMTEAFF
j_gene: TRBJ2-1; d_gene: -; abundance: many; v_gene: TRBV7-2; CDR3nt: TGTGCCAGCAGCTTTATTTACTCCTACAATGAGCAGTTCTTC; CDR3aa: CASSFIYSYNEQFF
j_gene: TRBJ1-5; d_gene: TRBD1; abundance: few; v_gene: TRBV4-3; CDR3nt: TGCGCCAGCAGCCAAGGGACAGGGACGGATCAGCCCCAGCATTTT; CDR3aa: CASSQGTGTDQPQHF
j_gene: TRBJ2-1; d_gene: -; abundance: -; v_gene: TRBV11-2; CDR3nt: TGTGCCAGCAGCAGGCGGGACCCCTGGGCGAATGAGCAGTTCTTC; CDR3aa: CASSRRDPWANEQFF
j_gene: TRBJ2-7; d_gene: -; abundance: -; v_gene: TRBV6-1; CDR3nt: TGTGCCAGCAGTCAAGCGGCGTCAGGGTATAAGTACTTC; CDR3aa: CASSQAASGYKYF
j_gene: TRBJ2-3; d_gene: TRBD1; abundance: once; v_gene: TRBV5-3; CDR3nt: TGTGCCAGAAGCTTGCCTCGGGACAGGGGTCCCAGCGATACGCAGTATTTT; CDR3aa: CARSLPRDRGPSDTQYF
j_gene: TRBJ2-5; d_gene: TRBD1; abundance: many; v_gene: TRBV7-2; CDR3nt: TGTGCCAGCAGCGACAGGGGGAAAGAGACCCAGTACTTC; CDR3aa: CASSDRGKETQYF
j_gene: TRBJ1-5; d_gene: TRBD1; abundance: -; v_gene: TRBV9; CDR3nt: TGTGCCAGCAGCGCCGGACAGGGGTTAGGTCAGCCCCAGCATTTT; CDR3aa: CASSAGQGLGQPQHF
j_gene: TRBJ1-2; d_gene: -; abundance: few; v_gene: TRBV11-2; CDR3nt: TGTGCCAGCAGTTTAACGTCTAGCTACACCTTC; CDR3aa: CASSLTSSYTF
j_gene: TRBJ2-7; d_gene: TRBD1; abundance: few; v_gene: TRBV29-1; CDR3nt: TGCAGCGTCTCGCAGGGACAGGGCAGGTTGTACGAGCAGTACTTC; CDR3aa: CSVSQGQGRLYEQYF
j_gene: TRBJ2-1; d_gene: TRBD2; abundance: -; v_gene: TRBV5-1; CDR3nt: TGCGCCAGCAGCTTTTTCCTAGCGGGTCAAAATGAGCAGTTCTTC; CDR3aa: CASSFFLAGQNEQFF
j_gene: TRBJ2-1; d_gene: -; abundance: few; v_gene: TRBV11-3; CDR3nt: TGTGCCAGCAGCTTCGGACTATCAACTTACAATGAGCAGTTCTTC; CDR3aa: CASSFGLSTYNEQFF
j_gene: TRBJ1-4; d_gene: TRBD1; abundance: -; v_gene: TRBV18; CDR3nt: TGTGCCAGCTCATCTACAGGGGCTTTTAATGAAAAACTGTTTTTT; CDR3aa: CASSSTGAFNEKLFF
j_gene: TRBJ2-2; d_gene: TRBD2; abundance: -; v_gene: TRBV4-1; CDR3nt: TGCGCCAGCAGCCATAGCGGGGGCCCTGCCGGGGAGCTGTTTTTT; CDR3aa: CASSHSGGPAGELFF
j_gene: TRBJ1-1; d_gene: -; abundance: -; v_gene: TRBV4-1; CDR3nt: TGCGCCAGCAGCCCTCGCGAGGAGCTTTTCTTT; CDR3aa: CASSPREELFF
j_gene: TRBJ1-1; d_gene: -; abundance: few; v_gene: TRBV7-9; CDR3nt: TGTGCCAGCAGCTTAGCTGGATTCCCCAGTGAAGCTTTCTTT; CDR3aa: CASSLAGFPSEAFF
j_gene: TRBJ1-1; d_gene: -; abundance: few; v_gene: TRBV5-1; CDR3nt: TGCGCCAGCAGAAACCCTCAGGGGAGGATGAACACTGAAGCTTTCTTT; CDR3aa: CASRNPQGRMNTEAFF
j_gene: TRBJ1-1; d_gene: -; abundance: few; v_gene: TRBV21-1; CDR3nt: TGTGCCAGCAGCTCTCGGACAGGGGTTTTCACTGAAGCTTTCTTT; CDR3aa: CASSSRTGVFTEAFF
j_gene: TRBJ2-1; d_gene: -; abundance: -; v_gene: TRBV28; CDR3nt: TGTGCCAGCCTGGAGGGCGACTCCTACAATGAGCAGTTCTTC; CDR3aa: CASLEGDSYNEQFF
j_gene: TRBJ1-1; d_gene: -; abundance: -; v_gene: TRBV11-2; CDR3nt: TGTGCCAGCACCAAGGGTCGGGTTAGGTTTTTGAGGAACACTGAAGCTTTCTTT; CDR3aa: CASTKGRVRFLRNTEAFF